These T cell receptor beta chains were read from a single sample in a study of blood T cells in healthy people across ages. In TCRdb, the 5' RACE reads were re-called with MiXCR into one record per CDR3 protein. The data hold about 680,000 distinct CDR3 sequences, with 45% to 50% observed a single time. The sequenced sample consisted of blood. Receptor source: a woman in her sixties in good health. The CDR3 runs from the conserved cysteine through the conserved F or W. D genes are given only for firm matches. Clone sizes are given selectively: once, few, many, or a class where the clone is expanded.

v_call	j_call	clone_size	d_call	cdr3_nt	cdr3_aa
TRBV20-1	TRBJ1-2	-	TRBD1	TGCAGTGCTATCCCTTGGGGACTGACAGGGGGCGACTATGGCTACACCTTC	CSAIPWGLTGGDYGYTF
TRBV7-9	TRBJ2-3	-	-	TGTGCCAGCAGCTTGGGCTGGGCGGGAAGCACAGATACGCAGTATTTT	CASSLGWAGSTDTQYF
TRBV4-2	TRBJ2-1	few	TRBD2	TGTGCCAGCAGCCACGCCGGGACTAGCGGGTCCAATGAGCAGTTCTTC	CASSHAGTSGSNEQFF
TRBV7-8	TRBJ2-3	-	-	TGTGCCAGCAGCTTTACAGGGTACAGCGCAGATACGCAGTATTTT	CASSFTGYSADTQYF
TRBV20-1	TRBJ2-5	few	-	TGCAGTGCTCCTCCGGGGGAGACCCAGTACTTC	CSAPPGETQYF
TRBV5-4	TRBJ2-6	-	TRBD1	TGTGCCAGCAGCAGGGACAGGGCGGGCTCTGGGGCCAACGTCCTGACTTTC	CASSRDRAGSGANVLTF
TRBV25-1	TRBJ2-7	few	TRBD1	TGTGCCAGCAGTGACTTAGCGACAGGGACGGCGCAGTACTTC	CASSDLATGTAQYF
TRBV29-1	TRBJ2-7	-	TRBD2	TGCAGCGTCGCTAGAGGGAGGGACGAGCAGTACTTC	CSVARGRDEQYF
TRBV27	TRBJ2-5	once	TRBD2	TGTGCCGGCAGTTTAGGTCTAGCGGGAGGATATGAGACCCAGTACTTC	CAGSLGLAGGYETQYF
TRBV7-2	TRBJ2-7	-	-	TGTGCCTGCAGCCTAGGGCCTTACGAGCAGTACTTC	CACSLGPYEQYF
TRBV11-2	TRBJ2-3	-	TRBD2	TGTGCCAGCAGCTTAGAACTAGCGGGACGGGGAGATACGCGGTATTTT	CASSLELAGRGDTRYF
TRBV4-2	TRBJ2-2	-	TRBD1	TGTGCCAGCAGCCGAGGAGGAAGACAGGGGGCGGGCACCGGGGAGCTGTTTTTT	CASSRGGRQGAGTGELFF
TRBV12-3/TRBV12-4	TRBJ2-1	-	-	TGTGCCAGCAGTTTGAGGAACTTCTACAATGAGCAGTTCTTC	CASSLRNFYNEQFF
TRBV27	TRBJ2-3	-	TRBD2	TGTGCCAGCAGTCAAGGGACTAGCGGGGCGGGAGATACGCAGTATTTT	CASSQGTSGAGDTQYF
TRBV5-5	TRBJ2-7	few	-	TGTGCCAGCAGCCTGGGACGTCACGGAACCTACGAGCAGTACTTC	CASSLGRHGTYEQYF
TRBV7-2	TRBJ2-7	few	TRBD1	TGTGCCAGCAGCTTAGCCGGGACAGGGGCGGCCTACGAGCAGTACTTC	CASSLAGTGAAYEQYF
TRBV5-6	TRBJ1-6	few	-	TGTGCCAGCAGCTTGACAGGGTCCGATAATTCACCCCTCCACTTT	CASSLTGSDNSPLHF
TRBV20-1	TRBJ2-7	few	TRBD2	TGCAGTGCTACAGAAGCGGGAGGGCCCATCGAGCAGTACTTC	CSATEAGGPIEQYF
TRBV12-3/TRBV12-4	TRBJ1-2	-	TRBD1	TGTGCCAGCACCCTGCGGGACAGCTATGGCTACACCTTC	CASTLRDSYGYTF
TRBV9	TRBJ2-7	-	-	TGTGCCAGCAGTCGAGACAGATTCTACGAGCAGTACTTC	CASSRDRFYEQYF
TRBV2	TRBJ2-5	-	-	TGTGCCAGCAGTGAAGGTGTCAAGGAGACCCAGTACTTC	CASSEGVKETQYF
TRBV29-1	TRBJ2-7	-	-	TGCAGCGTCTTCGACTACCGCTCCTACGAGCAGTACTTC	CSVFDYRSYEQYF
TRBV5-4	TRBJ2-7	-	TRBD1	TGTGCCAGCCGAGCCACAGGGGGGTCCTACGAGCAGTACTTC	CASRATGGSYEQYF
TRBV29-1	TRBJ2-1	few	TRBD1	TGCAGCGTTTACGTGCAGGGACAGAATGGGCTATCCAGGTACAATGAGCAGTTCTTC	CSVYVQGQNGLSRYNEQFF